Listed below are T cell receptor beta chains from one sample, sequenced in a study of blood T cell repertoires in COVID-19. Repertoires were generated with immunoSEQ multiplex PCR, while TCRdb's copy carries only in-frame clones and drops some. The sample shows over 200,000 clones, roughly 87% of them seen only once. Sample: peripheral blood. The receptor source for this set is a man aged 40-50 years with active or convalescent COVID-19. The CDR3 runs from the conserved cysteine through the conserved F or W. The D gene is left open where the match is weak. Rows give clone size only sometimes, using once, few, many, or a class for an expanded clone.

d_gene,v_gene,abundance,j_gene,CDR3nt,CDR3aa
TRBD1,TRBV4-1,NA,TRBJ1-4,TGCGCCAGCTCCGGGACAGGGAGGGAAAAACTGTTTTTT,CASSGTGREKLFF
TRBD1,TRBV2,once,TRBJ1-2,TGTGCCAGCAGTGTCGGACAGGGATACTATGGCTACACCTTC,CASSVGQGYYGYTF
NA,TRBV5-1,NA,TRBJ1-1,TGCGCCAGCCGACTTGGTACGGGGAGCACTGAAGCTTTCTTT,CASRLGTGSTEAFF
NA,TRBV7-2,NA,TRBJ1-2,TGTGCCAGCAGCCACTCCGGCGCAGGCGCCTATGGCTACACCTTC,CASSHSGAGAYGYTF
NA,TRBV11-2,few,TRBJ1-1,TGTGCCAGCAGCTCCCGAAATACAGGGAACACTGAAGCTTTCTTT,CASSSRNTGNTEAFF
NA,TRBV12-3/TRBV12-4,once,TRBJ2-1,TGTGCCAGCAGCCTCACTAGTTACAATGAGCAGTTCTTC,CASSLTSYNEQFF
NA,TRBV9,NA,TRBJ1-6,TGTGCCAGCGCAGGGGCGAGCTCCTATAATTCACCCCTCCACTTT,CASAGASSYNSPLHF
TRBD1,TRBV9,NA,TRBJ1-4,TGTGCCAGCAGCTCCGGAGGACAGGGGAATGAAAAACTGTTTTTT,CASSSGGQGNEKLFF
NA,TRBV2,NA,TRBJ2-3,TGTGCCAGCTCCCTAATAATCACAGATACGCAGTATTTT,CASSLIITDTQYF
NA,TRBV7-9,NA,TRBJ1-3,TGTGCCGGATCCGGACAGTCTGGAAACACCATATATTTT,CAGSGQSGNTIYF
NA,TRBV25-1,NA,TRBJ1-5,TGTGCCAGCAGTGAGAAGGGGGACACCCGCGGTCAGCCCCAGCATTTT,CASSEKGDTRGQPQHF
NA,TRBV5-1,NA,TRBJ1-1,TGCGCCAGCAGCTCGCGGCCCATTCTGAACACTGAAGCTTTCTTT,CASSSRPILNTEAFF
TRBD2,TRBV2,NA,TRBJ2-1,TGTGCCAGCAGCATCATAGCGGGGGTACCCATGGGTGAGCAGTTCTTC,CASSIIAGVPMGEQFF
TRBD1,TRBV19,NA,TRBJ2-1,TGTGCCAGTAGACAGGGGGCATGGAATGAGCAGTTCTTC,CASRQGAWNEQFF
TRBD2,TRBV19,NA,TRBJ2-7,TGTGCCAGTAGTGTGACTAGCGGGGCCTACGAGCAGTACTTC,CASSVTSGAYEQYF
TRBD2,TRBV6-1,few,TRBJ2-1,TGTGCCAGCAGTGAGAGCGGGGGGCGCTACAATGAGCAGTTCTTC,CASSESGGRYNEQFF
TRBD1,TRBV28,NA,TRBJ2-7,TGTGCCAGCAGACCGGGACAGGGAAAGCAGTACTTC,CASRPGQGKQYF
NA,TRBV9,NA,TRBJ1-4,TGTGCCAGCAGCGCCGGTGGCACTACAAAGGAAAAACTGTTTTTT,CASSAGGTTKEKLFF
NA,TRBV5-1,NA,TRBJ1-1,TGCGCCAGCAGCACAACGGACTTAATGAACACTGAAGCTTTCTTT,CASSTTDLMNTEAFF
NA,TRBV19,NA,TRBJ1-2,TGTGCCAGCTCCCTTGGGCCATTAAGTGGCTACACCTTC,CASSLGPLSGYTF
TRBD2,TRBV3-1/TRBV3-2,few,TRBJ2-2,TGTGCCAGCAGCCAGGCGGGGGGTGTTCTCCCCGGGGAGCTGTTTTTT,CASSQAGGVLPGELFF
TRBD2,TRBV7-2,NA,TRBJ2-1,TGTGCCAGCAGCTTAGCGATCGGACTAGATGAGCAGTTCTTC,CASSLAIGLDEQFF